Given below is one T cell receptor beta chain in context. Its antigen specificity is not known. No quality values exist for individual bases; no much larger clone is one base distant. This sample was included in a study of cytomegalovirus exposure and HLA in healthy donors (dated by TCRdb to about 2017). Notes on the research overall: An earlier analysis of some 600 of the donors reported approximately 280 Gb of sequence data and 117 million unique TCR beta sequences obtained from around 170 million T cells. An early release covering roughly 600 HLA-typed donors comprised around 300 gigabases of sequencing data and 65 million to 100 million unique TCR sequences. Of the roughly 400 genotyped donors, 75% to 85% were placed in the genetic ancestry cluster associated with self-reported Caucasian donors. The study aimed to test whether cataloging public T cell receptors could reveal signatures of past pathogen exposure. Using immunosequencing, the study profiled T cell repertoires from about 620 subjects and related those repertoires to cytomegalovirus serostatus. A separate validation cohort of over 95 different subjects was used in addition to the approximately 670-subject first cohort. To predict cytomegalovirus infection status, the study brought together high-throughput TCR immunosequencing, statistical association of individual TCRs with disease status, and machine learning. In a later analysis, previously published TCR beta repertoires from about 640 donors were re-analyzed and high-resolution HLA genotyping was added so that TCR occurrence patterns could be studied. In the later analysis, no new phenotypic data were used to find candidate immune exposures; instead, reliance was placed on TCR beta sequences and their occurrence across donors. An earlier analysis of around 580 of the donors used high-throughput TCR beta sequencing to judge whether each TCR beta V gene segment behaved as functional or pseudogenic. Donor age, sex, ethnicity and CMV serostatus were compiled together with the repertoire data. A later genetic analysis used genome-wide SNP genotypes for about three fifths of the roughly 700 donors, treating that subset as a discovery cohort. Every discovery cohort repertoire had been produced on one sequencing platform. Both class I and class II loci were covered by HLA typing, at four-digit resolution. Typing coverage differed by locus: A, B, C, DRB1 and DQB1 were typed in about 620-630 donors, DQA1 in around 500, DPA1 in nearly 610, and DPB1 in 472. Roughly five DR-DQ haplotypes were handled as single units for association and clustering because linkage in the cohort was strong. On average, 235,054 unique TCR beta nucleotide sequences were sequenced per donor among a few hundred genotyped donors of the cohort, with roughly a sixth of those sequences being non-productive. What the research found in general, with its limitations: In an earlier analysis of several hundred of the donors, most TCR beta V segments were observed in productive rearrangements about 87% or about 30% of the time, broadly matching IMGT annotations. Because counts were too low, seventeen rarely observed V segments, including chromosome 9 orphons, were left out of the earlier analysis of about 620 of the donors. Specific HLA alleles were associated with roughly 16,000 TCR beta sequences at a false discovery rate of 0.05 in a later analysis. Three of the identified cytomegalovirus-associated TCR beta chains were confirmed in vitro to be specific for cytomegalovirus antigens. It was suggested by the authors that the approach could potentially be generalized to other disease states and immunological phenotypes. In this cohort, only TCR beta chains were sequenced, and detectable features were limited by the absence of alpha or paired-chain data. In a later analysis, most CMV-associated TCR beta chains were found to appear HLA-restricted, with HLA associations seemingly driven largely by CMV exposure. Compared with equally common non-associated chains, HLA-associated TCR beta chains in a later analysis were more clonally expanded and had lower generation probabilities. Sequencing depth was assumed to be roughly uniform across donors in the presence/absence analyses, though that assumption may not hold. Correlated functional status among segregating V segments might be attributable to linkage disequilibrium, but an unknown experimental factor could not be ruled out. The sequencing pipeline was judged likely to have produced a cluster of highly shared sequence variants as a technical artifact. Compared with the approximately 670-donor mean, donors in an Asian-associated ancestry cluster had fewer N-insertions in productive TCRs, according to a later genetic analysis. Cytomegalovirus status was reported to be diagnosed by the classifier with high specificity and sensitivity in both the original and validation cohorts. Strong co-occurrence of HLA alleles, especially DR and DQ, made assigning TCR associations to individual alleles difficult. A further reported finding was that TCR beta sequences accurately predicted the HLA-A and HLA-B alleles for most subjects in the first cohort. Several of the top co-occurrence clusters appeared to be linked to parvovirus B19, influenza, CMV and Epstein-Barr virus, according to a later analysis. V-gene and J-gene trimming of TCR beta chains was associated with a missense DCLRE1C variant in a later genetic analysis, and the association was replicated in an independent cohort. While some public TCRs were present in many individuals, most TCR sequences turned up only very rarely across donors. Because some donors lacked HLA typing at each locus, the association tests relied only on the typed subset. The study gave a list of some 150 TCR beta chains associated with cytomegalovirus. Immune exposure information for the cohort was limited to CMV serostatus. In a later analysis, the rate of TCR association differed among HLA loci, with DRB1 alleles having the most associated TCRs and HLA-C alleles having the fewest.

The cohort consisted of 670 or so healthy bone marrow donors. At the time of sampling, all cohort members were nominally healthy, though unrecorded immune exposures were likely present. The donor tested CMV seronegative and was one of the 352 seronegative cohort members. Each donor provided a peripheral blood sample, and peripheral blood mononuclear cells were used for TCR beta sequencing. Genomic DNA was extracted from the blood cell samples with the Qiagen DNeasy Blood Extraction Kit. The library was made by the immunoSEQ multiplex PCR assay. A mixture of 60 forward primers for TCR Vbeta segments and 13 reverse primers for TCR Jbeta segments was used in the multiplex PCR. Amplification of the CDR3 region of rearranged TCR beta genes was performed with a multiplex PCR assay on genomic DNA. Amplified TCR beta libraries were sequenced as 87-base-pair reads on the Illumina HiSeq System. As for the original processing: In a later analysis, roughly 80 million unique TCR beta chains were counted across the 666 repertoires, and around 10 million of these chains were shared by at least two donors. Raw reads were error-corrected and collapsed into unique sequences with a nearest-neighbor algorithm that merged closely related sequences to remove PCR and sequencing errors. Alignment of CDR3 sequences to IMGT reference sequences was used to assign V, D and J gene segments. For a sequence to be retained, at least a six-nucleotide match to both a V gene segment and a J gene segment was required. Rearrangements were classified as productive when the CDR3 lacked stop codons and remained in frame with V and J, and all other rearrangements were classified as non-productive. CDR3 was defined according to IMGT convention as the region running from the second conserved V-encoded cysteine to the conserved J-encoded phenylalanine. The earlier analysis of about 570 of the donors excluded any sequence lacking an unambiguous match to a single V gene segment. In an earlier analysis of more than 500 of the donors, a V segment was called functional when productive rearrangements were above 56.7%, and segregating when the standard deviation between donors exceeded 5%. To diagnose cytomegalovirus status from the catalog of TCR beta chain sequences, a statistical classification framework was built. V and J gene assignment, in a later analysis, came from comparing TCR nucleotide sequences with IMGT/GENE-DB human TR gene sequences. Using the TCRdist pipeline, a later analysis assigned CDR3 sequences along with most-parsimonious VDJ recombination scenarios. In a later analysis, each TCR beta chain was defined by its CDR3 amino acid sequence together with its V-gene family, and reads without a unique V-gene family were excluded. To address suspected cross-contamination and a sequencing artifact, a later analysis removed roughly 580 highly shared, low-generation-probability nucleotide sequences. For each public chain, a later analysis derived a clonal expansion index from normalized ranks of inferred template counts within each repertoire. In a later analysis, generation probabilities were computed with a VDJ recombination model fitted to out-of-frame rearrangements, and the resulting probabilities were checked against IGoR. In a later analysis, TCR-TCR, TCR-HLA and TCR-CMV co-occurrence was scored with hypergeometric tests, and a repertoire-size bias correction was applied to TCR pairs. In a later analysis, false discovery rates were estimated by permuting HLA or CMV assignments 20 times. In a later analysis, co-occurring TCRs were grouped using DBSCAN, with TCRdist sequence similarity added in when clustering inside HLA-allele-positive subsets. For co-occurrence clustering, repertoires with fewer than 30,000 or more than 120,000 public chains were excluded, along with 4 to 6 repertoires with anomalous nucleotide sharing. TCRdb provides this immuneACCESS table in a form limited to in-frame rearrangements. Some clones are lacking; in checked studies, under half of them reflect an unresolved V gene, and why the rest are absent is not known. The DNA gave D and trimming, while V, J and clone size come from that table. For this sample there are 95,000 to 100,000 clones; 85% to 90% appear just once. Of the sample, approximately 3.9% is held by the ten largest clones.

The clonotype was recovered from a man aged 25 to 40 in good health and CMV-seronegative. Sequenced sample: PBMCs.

The nucleotide sequence reads TGTGCCAGCAGCCAACCCGGACAGAGGCCTGAAGCTTTCTTT. Translated, it gives CASSQPGQRPEAFF. The V and J segments used are TRBV4-2 and TRBJ1-1; TRBD1 is perhaps the D gene, given 6 matching bases. Inclusive of the bounding cysteine and phenylalanine, the CDR3 is 14 residues long. The sequence is cut down to CDR3 DNA, 42 bases in frame from base 1. The CDR1 and CDR2 encoded by the germline V gene are LGHNA and YNFKEQ. Between the V and J ends, shortened by 2 bases and 6 bases respectively, the junction contains 13 bases.